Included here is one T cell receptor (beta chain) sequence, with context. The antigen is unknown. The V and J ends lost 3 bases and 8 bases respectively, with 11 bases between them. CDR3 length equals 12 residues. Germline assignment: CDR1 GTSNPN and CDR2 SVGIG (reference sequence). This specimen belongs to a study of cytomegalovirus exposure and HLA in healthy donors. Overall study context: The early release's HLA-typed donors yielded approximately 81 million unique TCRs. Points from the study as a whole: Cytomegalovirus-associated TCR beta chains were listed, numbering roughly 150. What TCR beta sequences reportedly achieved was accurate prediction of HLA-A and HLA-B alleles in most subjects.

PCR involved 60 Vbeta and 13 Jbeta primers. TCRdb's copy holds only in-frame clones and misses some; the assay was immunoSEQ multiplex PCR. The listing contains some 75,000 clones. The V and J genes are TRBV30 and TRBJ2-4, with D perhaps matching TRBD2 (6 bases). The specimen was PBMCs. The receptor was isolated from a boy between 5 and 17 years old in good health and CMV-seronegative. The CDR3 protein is CAWRLGGDIQYF. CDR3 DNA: TGTGCCTGGAGACTGGGGGGTGACATTCAGTACTTC.